The 16 T cell receptor beta chains below all came from one sample that was sequenced in a study of control samples from healthy donors and cancer patients. TCRdb's copy holds only in-frame clones and misses some; the assay was immunoSEQ multiplex PCR. In the table there are 150,000 to 200,000 clones, roughly 90% of which are singletons. What was sequenced was blood. These receptors all come from a woman aged 50 to 65 in good health.

The chain uses TRBV15 and TRBJ1-5; TRBD1 agrees at 8 bases. Germline trimming cut 0 bases from V and 4 bases from J; bases unmatched to any gene: 2. CDR3 length equals 15 residues. The germline CDR1 and CDR2 sequences are LNHNV and YYDKDF (reference sequence). CDR3 in DNA: TGTGCCACCAGCAGAGACAGGGGGCGAAATCAGCCCCAGCATTTT. Its translation is CATSRDRGRNQPQHF.

The chain combines TRBV6-5 with TRBJ2-2, with a tentative D call TRBD2 (7 bases). The CDR3 has 15 amino acids. CDR1 MNHEY and CDR2 SVGAGI come from the germline V gene. Trimming stripped 6 bases from V and 8 bases from J, with 19 bases between. The CDR3 reads CASRKWGGRIGELFF. CDR3 bases: TGTGCCAGCAGAAAATGGGGGGGGCGCATAGGGGAGCTGTTTTTT.

V and J are TRBV11-2 and TRBJ2-3; D unresolved. This CDR3 spans 12 amino acids. V lost 3 bases and J lost 5, with 6 bases in between. Germline CDR1 SGHAT, CDR2 FQNNGV. The CDR3 loop reads CASSFERDTQYF. In nucleotides, the CDR3 is TGTGCCAGCAGCTTTGAGCGAGATACGCAGTATTTT.

This chain links TRBV6-5 with TRBJ1-2; 8 bases map to TRBD1. In germline, CDR1 is MNHEY, CDR2 SVGAGI. This CDR3 has 15 residues. The V gene end was trimmed by 4 bases and the J gene end by 4 bases; junction bases not matched to a gene: 8. In DNA, the CDR3 is TGTGCCAGCAGTTTGAGGACAGGGCTCATCTATGGCTACACCTTC. This encodes CASSLRTGLIYGYTF.

This clone appeared a few times. The V and J genes are TRBV28 and TRBJ1-1, with 10 bases that match TRBD1. Germline CDR1 reads MDHEN; CDR2 reads SYDVKM. V shed 5 bases, J shed 6 bases, and the junction held 6 bases outside the gene matches. The CDR3 is made up of 14 amino acids. Written as DNA, the CDR3 is TGTGCCAGCAGTCCTGGGGACAGGGGAGCTGAAGCTTTCTTT. This encodes CASSPGDRGAEAFF.

The chain uses TRBV10-2 and TRBJ1-1; D unclear. With 0 bases removed from V and 5 bases from J, the gap between germline ends came to 16 bases. Looked up from germline, CDR1 is WSHSY and CDR2 is SAAADI. CDR3 length equals 16 residues. DNA of the CDR3: TGCGCCAGCAGTGAGTCGTATGGGGTAACGGGGACTGAAGCTTTCTTT. As protein: CASSESYGVTGTEAFF.

The chain links TRBV3-1 (or the pseudogene TRBV3-2) to TRBJ1-5; the match to TRBD1 covers 11 bases. Trimming at V came to 1 base and at J to 7 bases, leaving 3 bases not matched to a gene. Germline V CDR1 and CDR2: LGHDT, YNNKEL (reference sequence). The CDR3 spans 15 residues. The DNA for the CDR3 is TGTGCCAGCAGCCAAGGGACAGGGGGCGGGCAGCCCCAGCATTTT. It specifies CASSQGTGGGQPQHF.

The chain recombines TRBV9 with TRBJ2-7, with TRBD2 matching over 9 bases. The CDR3 is 15 residues long. Per the germline V gene, CDR1 is SGDLS and CDR2 is YYNGEE. J was trimmed by 3 bases and V by 4 bases; bases with no gene match: 8. The CDR3 sequence: CASSRLSGSHYEQYF. CDR3 DNA sequence: TGTGCCAGCAGCCGCCTTAGCGGGAGCCACTACGAGCAGTACTTC.

The chain carries TRBV12-3 or TRBV12-4 and TRBJ2-7; D is ambiguous. The CDR3 has 13 residues. V dropped 5 bases and J dropped 4 bases, with 12 bases sitting between them. The CDR3 region has the DNA TGTGCCAGCAGTCAAAACCCACTTTACGAGCAGTACTTC. This sequence encodes CASSQNPLYEQYF.

This chain uses TRBV5-6 with TRBJ1-1; no clear D. V lost 0 bases, J lost 1 base, and 4 bases lay in between. This CDR3 is built from 13 residues. From germline, CDR1 is SGHDT and CDR2 YYEEEE. The CDR3 coding sequence is TGTGCCAGCAGCTTGGGGCCGAACACTGAAGCTTTCTTT. Translation gives CASSLGPNTEAFF.

The V gene is TRBV5-1, the J gene TRBJ2-2, with a weak D call TRBD2 (5 bases). The CDR3 is made up of 15 amino acids. CDR1 is SGHRS and CDR2 is YFSETQ in the germline V gene. Trimming pared 1 base from V and 3 bases from J, leaving 10 bases between. The CDR3, as DNA: TGCGCCAGCAGCTTGAGAGGGTCCGACACCGGGGAGCTGTTTTTT. Residues: CASSLRGSDTGELFF.

The J gene is TRBJ2-7, the V gene TRBV15; TRBD1 matches 10 bases. The CDR3 runs to 17 residues. CDR1 LNHNV and CDR2 YYDKDF come from the germline V gene (reference sequence). The V gene end was trimmed by 2 bases and the J gene end by 4 bases; junction bases not matched to a gene: 11. The CDR3 protein is CATSRTPGQGFGYEQYF. Written as DNA, the CDR3 is TGTGCCACCAGCAGAACACCGGGACAGGGGTTTGGTTACGAGCAGTACTTC.

The chain combines TRBV29-1 with TRBJ2-7; D may be TRBD1 (6 bases). The V end was cut by 4 bases, the J end by 1 base, with 20 bases between. CDR1 is SQVTM, CDR2 ANQGSEA, per germline. The CDR3 length is 16 residues. CDR3 loop: CSVGTIRGSDSYEQYF. CDR3 coding DNA: TGCAGCGTTGGGACCATTAGGGGGTCCGATTCCTACGAGCAGTACTTC.

In this sample, this clone turned up a few times. The J gene is TRBJ2-5, the V gene TRBV5-1, with D maybe TRBD2 (7 bases). This CDR3 is built from 16 residues. CDR1 SGHRS and CDR2 YFSETQ come from the germline V gene. Trimming left V 0 bases short and J 5 bases short, with 17 bases between. CDR3 in DNA: TGCGCCAGCAGCTTGGTGGGACGGGGGGCCGGGGAGACCCAGTACTTC. Its translation is CASSLVGRGAGETQYF.

This clone appeared once. Other nucleotide sequences from this sample produce the same CDR3. The chain links TRBV9 to TRBJ2-5; D is unclear. The CDR3 is 13 amino acids. Germline-derived CDR1 and CDR2 are SGDLS and YYNGEE. The V end lost 0 bases, the J end lost 3 bases, and 6 bases lay between the germline ends. The CDR3 spells CASSVAPEETQYF. In DNA, the CDR3 is TGTGCCAGCAGCGTAGCGCCGGAAGAGACCCAGTACTTC.

CDR3 bases: TGCGCCAGCAGCTTGCAAGCGATGAACACTGAAGCTTTCTTT. Translation gives CASSLQAMNTEAFF. V usage is TRBV5-1 and J usage is TRBJ1-1; D unclear. Trimming removed 1 base at V and 0 bases at J, with 7 bases between. The CDR3 contains 14 residues. Germline CDR1 reads SGHRS; CDR2 reads YFSETQ.